This TCR beta chain was observed in a study of OX40 agonist ivuxolimab in advanced cancers. Study-wide background: Ivuxolimab, which patients received intravenously every 2 weeks, was dosed at 0.01 to 10 mg/kg.

This table comes from immunoSEQ multiplex PCR, and its TCRdb copy is limited to in-frame clones, with some not included. The table shows some 20,000 clones, with roughly 90% occurring only once. Germline trimming cut 4 bases from V and 0 bases from J; bases unmatched to any gene: 4. The CDR3 loop spans 18 amino acids. CDR1 is MNHEY, CDR2 SMNVEV, per germline (reference sequence). The sequence was obtained from an adult with an advanced solid tumor such as melanoma, head and neck, liver or kidney cancer. The sample in question was CD4+ or CD8+ T cells sorted from blood, obtained in a trial of the OX40 agonist ivuxolimab. The rearrangement links TRBV27 to TRBJ2-6; 12 nucleotides match TRBD2. The CDR3 reads CASSSPTSGSSGANVLTF. The CDR3 nucleotides are TGTGCCAGCAGTTCCCCGACTAGCGGGAGCTCTGGGGCCAACGTCCTGACTTTC.